These T cell receptor beta chains were read from a single sample in a study of neoadjuvant anti-PD-1 for oral cavity cancer. Data came from immunoSEQ multiplex PCR; TCRdb stores just in-frame clones and leaves some out. The sample holds approximately 15,000 clones, 35% to 40% seen once. The sequenced sample was tumor tissue, obtained after nivolumab (anti-PD-1) treatment. Every receptor here comes from a person aged 40 to 85 with oral cavity squamous cell carcinoma. Both conserved end residues are trimmed from each CDR3. The D gene is left open where the match is weak. Some rows have no size entry. The others give once, few or many, or a class for an expanded clone.

cdr3_aa,v_call,d_call,clone_size,j_call
ASSYGTHNEKLF,TRBV13,NA,NA,TRBJ1-4
ASSLSGLPYGYT,TRBV18,NA,NA,TRBJ1-2
ASSLDRGREKLF,TRBV2,TRBD1,few,TRBJ1-4
ASSWGPLGNTIY,TRBV7-9,NA,NA,TRBJ1-3
ATRPGLSGETQY,TRBV15,NA,NA,TRBJ2-5
ASSLDRGLSNQPQH,TRBV28,TRBD1,few,TRBJ1-5
ASSYSTGPSPLH,TRBV6-5,NA,NA,TRBJ1-6
ASSAGQGLYT,TRBV7-2,TRBD1,NA,TRBJ1-2
ASSASGGSEQY,TRBV10-1,TRBD1,few,TRBJ2-7
AWSMGQDNSPLH,TRBV30,TRBD1,few,TRBJ1-6
ASGSLGAEGHRNTGELF,TRBV12-5,NA,NA,TRBJ2-2
SGRVGSTEAF,TRBV29-1,NA,NA,TRBJ1-1
ATSRVGRMRIDGYT,TRBV15,NA,few,TRBJ1-2
ASSKTGKGEKLF,TRBV4-2,TRBD1,NA,TRBJ1-4
ASSSDIRGAGTEAF,TRBV5-1,NA,once,TRBJ1-1
ASSSAGADTQY,TRBV5-4,NA,NA,TRBJ2-3
ASSLGRLAWQF,TRBV7-2,TRBD2,few,TRBJ2-1
ASSLGQSSTGELF,TRBV7-8,NA,NA,TRBJ2-2
ASSQGPGVGYEQY,TRBV4-3,NA,NA,TRBJ2-7
ASSQLLGGYAGYT,TRBV4-3,NA,NA,TRBJ1-2
ASSVGGGAYTQY,TRBV9,TRBD2,NA,TRBJ2-3
ASRNRGQAEAF,TRBV5-8,TRBD1,once,TRBJ1-1
ASSTGVTGNTIY,TRBV7-8,TRBD1,NA,TRBJ1-3
ASSAGQPGNEQF,TRBV18,NA,medium-sized,TRBJ2-1
ASKEGHIQY,TRBV6-5,NA,NA,TRBJ2-4
ASSVGDKNTEAF,TRBV9,NA,few,TRBJ1-1
AWRTGGDSPLH,TRBV30,TRBD1,NA,TRBJ1-6
ASSEDREGSQY,TRBV6-1,TRBD1,few,TRBJ2-3
ATSHRPQYNEQF,TRBV15,NA,few,TRBJ2-1
ASRGTGVNEAF,TRBV28,TRBD1,few,TRBJ1-1
ASTYPGGNTEAF,TRBV6-5,NA,many,TRBJ1-1
ASSFDPRASYEQY,TRBV27,NA,NA,TRBJ2-7
ASSLTNTVPTEQY,TRBV5-1,NA,few,TRBJ2-7
AISGGGSTGELF,TRBV10-3,TRBD2,medium-sized,TRBJ2-2
AISATGTSGNTIY,TRBV10-3,NA,few,TRBJ1-3
ASMEASFEKLF,TRBV6-1,NA,NA,TRBJ1-4